The 18 T cell receptor beta chains reported below all come from one sample, sequenced in a study of blood T cell repertoires in COVID-19. Clones were read by immunoSEQ multiplex PCR, and TCRdb kept only the in-frame ones, dropping some. The data hold about 210,000 clones, with around 90% observed a single time. The sequencing sample was made of PBMCs or T cells enriched from blood (not recorded which). The receptors were gathered from a man aged 18 to 35 with acute COVID-19.

The chain joins TRBV5-1 to TRBJ2-1, with a tentative D call TRBD2 (6 bases). V lost 3 bases to trimming and J lost 2 bases, with 15 bases between them. The germline V gene has CDR1 SGHRS and CDR2 YFSETQ. The CDR3 is made up of 16 amino acids. CDR3 residues: CASSSLGGQTYNEQFF. The DNA for the CDR3 is TGCGCCAGCAGCTCCTTGGGAGGCCAGACCTACAATGAGCAGTTCTTC.

The J gene is TRBJ1-2, the V gene TRBV2, with D maybe TRBD1 (5 bases). V lost 4 bases to trimming and J lost 8 bases, with 14 bases between them. Germline assignment: CDR1 SNHLY and CDR2 FYNNEI. The CDR3 spans 13 residues. The DNA for the CDR3 is TGTGCCAGCAGTGTCGGGAGGGGCTCGGGCTACACCTTC. Translating gives CASSVGRGSGYTF.

The chain recombines TRBV10-3 with TRBJ2-1, with D perhaps TRBD2 (6 bases). Germline V gene sequence: CDR1 ENHRY, CDR2 SYGVKD. Trimming pared 8 bases from V and 8 bases from J, leaving 13 bases between. The CDR3 length is 12 residues. This CDR3 is CAILGGVDEQFF. The CDR3, as DNA: TGTGCCATCCTCGGGGGTGTGGATGAGCAGTTCTTC.

The chain links TRBV6-5 to TRBJ2-7, with TRBD2 matching over 8 bases. Germline CDR1 and CDR2: MNHEY and SVGAGI. V shed 7 bases, J shed 4 bases, and the junction held 9 bases outside the gene matches. The CDR3 is 14 residues long. The CDR3 loop reads CASTESGSWYEQYF. In DNA, the CDR3 is TGTGCCAGCACCGAAAGCGGGAGTTGGTACGAGCAGTACTTC.

CDR3 protein: CASSERPPGAGTDTQYF. In DNA form, the CDR3 reads TGTGCCAGCAGTGAACGCCCCCCGGGTGCGGGCACAGATACGCAGTATTTT. V gene TRBV6-1 combines with J gene TRBJ2-3; the D is unclear. Trimming took 2 bases from V and 1 from J, leaving 16 bases between them. The germline V gene has CDR1 MNHNS and CDR2 SASEGT. The CDR3 extends over 17 amino acids.

This chain joins TRBV28 and TRBJ2-7; D uncertain. The CDR3 length is 14 residues. From germline, CDR1 is MDHEN and CDR2 SYDVKM. V was shortened by 3 bases and J by 2 bases, with 11 bases between the two germline ends. The CDR3 DNA reads as TGTGCCAGCAGTTTTGGAGCGACTGCCTACGAGCAGTACTTC. This translates into CASSFGATAYEQYF.

This clone was observed once. The chain has TRBV24-1 and TRBJ2-7; TRBD2 matches at 13 bases. Germline lookup yields CDR1 KGHDR and CDR2 SFDVKD. This CDR3 has 16 residues. Trimming removed 4 bases from V and 4 bases from J; junction bases left unmatched: 6. The CDR3 reads CATSDRETSGRYEQYF. The CDR3 nucleotides read TGTGCCACCAGTGACCGCGAGACTAGCGGGAGGTACGAGCAGTACTTC.

This clone was observed a few times. V gene TRBV6-1 combines with J gene TRBJ1-2; the D gene is possibly TRBD1 (5 bases). CDR1 MNHNS and CDR2 SASEGT come from the germline V gene. This CDR3 is built from 15 residues. The V end lost 3 bases, the J end lost 5 bases, and 16 bases lay between the germline ends. CDR3 DNA sequence: TGTGCCAGCAGTGACCTCGGACGGGGGGTTTATGGCTACACCTTC. Amino acids: CASSDLGRGVYGYTF.

This chain joins TRBV29-1 and TRBJ2-5, with D maybe TRBD1 (5 bases). The CDR3 length is 11 residues. Between the trimmed V and J ends, which lost 3 bases and 4 bases, there was a span of 6 bases. Per the germline V gene, CDR1 is SQVTM and CDR2 is ANQGSEA. CDR3 residues: CSVDRVETQYF. The CDR3, as DNA: TGCAGCGTTGACAGGGTAGAGACCCAGTACTTC. Full variable domain (outside the CDR3, taken from reference TRBV29-1 and TRBJ2-5): SAVISQKPSRDICQRGTSLTIQCQVDSQVTMMFWYRQQPGQSLTLIATANQGSEATYESGFVIDKFPISRPNLTFSTLTVSNMSPEDSSIYLCSVDRVETQYFGPGTRLLVL.

This clone was picked up a small number of times. The rearrangement uses TRBV6-2 or TRBV6-3 and TRBJ1-1; D unclear. V lost 5 bases, J lost 7 bases, and 14 bases lay in between. Germline V CDR1 and CDR2: MNHEY, SVGEGT. The CDR3 is 13 residues long. DNA of the CDR3: TGTGCCAGCAGTCAATGGTTTACTGGTGAAGCTTTCTTT. It specifies CASSQWFTGEAFF.

This chain links TRBV4-1 with TRBJ2-5; 11 nucleotides line up with TRBD2. This CDR3 spans 18 amino acids. The trim removed 2 bases at V and 1 base at J, leaving 9 bases unmatched. Looked up from germline, CDR1 is MGHRA and CDR2 is YSYEKL. The DNA of the CDR3 is TGCGCCAGCAGCCAAATAAAAGGGACTAGCGGAGCCCAAGAGACCCAGTACTTC. Translation: CASSQIKGTSGAQETQYF.

The chain is built from TRBV19 and TRBJ2-5; possible D gene TRBD2, 5 bases. V gave up 6 bases and J gave up 5 bases, with 13 bases separating them. The CDR3 is 13 residues long. Per the germline V gene, CDR1 is LNHDA and CDR2 is SQIVND (reference sequence). CDR3 sequence reads: CASSSRGYETQYF. Written as DNA, the CDR3 is TGTGCCAGTAGCAGTCGGGGTTACGAGACCCAGTACTTC.

This clone was counted at least ten times. The rearrangement joins TRBV5-1 to TRBJ1-2, with 7 bases matching TRBD1. V lost 4 bases to trimming and J lost 2 bases; unmatched junction nucleotides: 8. This CDR3 spans 15 amino acids. Looked up from germline, CDR1 is SGHRS and CDR2 is YFSETQ. CDR3 residues: CASSVQTGHNYGYTF. CDR3 DNA sequence: TGCGCCAGCAGCGTTCAGACAGGGCACAACTATGGCTACACCTTC. The whole variable domain, remainder taken from reference TRBV5-1 and TRBJ1-2, is KAGVTQTPRYLIKTRGQQVTLSCSPISGHRSVSWYQQTPGQGLQFLFEYFSETQRNKGNFPGRFSGRQFSNSRSEMNVSTLELGDSALYLCASSVQTGHNYGYTFGSGTRLTVV.

This clone was found once. The J gene is TRBJ2-7, the V gene TRBV3-1 (or the pseudogene TRBV3-2), with no clear D. The CDR3 extends over 14 amino acids. Germline lookup yields CDR1 LGHDT and CDR2 YNNKEL (reference sequence). V was pared by 0 bases and J by 2 bases, with 8 bases between. CDR3 DNA: TGTGCCAGCAGCCAAGATAGCTTCGCCTACGAGCAGTACTTC. This codes for CASSQDSFAYEQYF.

The chain recombines TRBV19 with TRBJ2-5, with D possibly being TRBD1 (6 bases). Germline CDR1 is LNHDA and CDR2 is SQIVND (reference sequence). V was clipped by 3 bases and J by 6 bases, with 20 bases between them. The CDR3 length is 16 residues. The CDR3, as DNA: TGTGCCAGTAGTATGGGGCGACACACAGGGAAGCAGACCCAGTACTTC. Translation: CASSMGRHTGKQTQYF.

The CDR3 sequence is CASSLESGANVLTF. CDR3 DNA sequence: TGTGCCAGCAGCCTGGAGTCTGGGGCCAACGTCCTGACTTTC. This chain connects TRBV11-2 to TRBJ2-6; D remains unclear. V gave up 5 bases and J gave up 1 base, with 6 bases separating them. Germline V gives CDR1 SGHAT, CDR2 FQNNGV. The CDR3 sequence is 14 residues long.

J is TRBJ2-3 and V is TRBV9; 11 bases agree with TRBD2. This CDR3 comprises 16 residues. With V trimmed by 5 bases and J by 0 bases, 5 bases remained unmatched. Germline lookup yields CDR1 SGDLS and CDR2 YYNGEE. CDR3 sequence (DNA): TGTGCCAGCAGTGGGACTAGCGGAACAAGCACAGATACGCAGTATTTT. As protein: CASSGTSGTSTDTQYF.

This chain joins TRBV11-3 and TRBJ1-1; D not certain. V gave up 5 bases and J gave up 8 bases, with 9 bases separating them. This CDR3 comprises 11 residues. Germline CDR1 reads SGHNT; CDR2 reads YENEEA. CDR3 sequence: CASSLRGEAFF. CDR3 sequence (DNA): TGTGCCAGCAGCCTTAGAGGAGAAGCTTTCTTT.